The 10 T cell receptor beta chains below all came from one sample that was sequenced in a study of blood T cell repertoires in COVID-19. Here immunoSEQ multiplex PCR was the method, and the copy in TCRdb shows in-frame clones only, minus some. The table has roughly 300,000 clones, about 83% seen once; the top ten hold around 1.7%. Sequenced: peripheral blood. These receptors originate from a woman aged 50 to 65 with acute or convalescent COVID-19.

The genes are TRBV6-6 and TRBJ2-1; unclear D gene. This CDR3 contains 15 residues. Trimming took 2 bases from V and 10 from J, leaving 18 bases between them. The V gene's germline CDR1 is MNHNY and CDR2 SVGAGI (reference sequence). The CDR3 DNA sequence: TGTGCCAGCAGTTACGGCACCCCGGCTAGATCGGAGCAGTTCTTC. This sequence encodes CASSYGTPARSEQFF.

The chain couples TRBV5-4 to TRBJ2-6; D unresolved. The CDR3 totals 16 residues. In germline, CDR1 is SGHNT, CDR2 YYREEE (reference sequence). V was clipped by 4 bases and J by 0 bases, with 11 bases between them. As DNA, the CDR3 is TGTGCCAGCAGCCGAACTCATTACTCTGGGGCCAACGTCCTGACTTTC. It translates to CASSRTHYSGANVLTF.

CDR3 coding DNA: TGCGCCAGCACCCCGGGGAGTCACAACTCTAACTATGGCTACACCTTC. Translated, it gives CASTPGSHNSNYGYTF. The J gene is TRBJ1-2, the V gene TRBV5-1; D remains unclear. This CDR3 is built from 16 residues. Trimming pared 6 bases from V and 0 bases from J, leaving 18 bases between. Per the germline V gene, CDR1 is SGHRS and CDR2 is YFSETQ.

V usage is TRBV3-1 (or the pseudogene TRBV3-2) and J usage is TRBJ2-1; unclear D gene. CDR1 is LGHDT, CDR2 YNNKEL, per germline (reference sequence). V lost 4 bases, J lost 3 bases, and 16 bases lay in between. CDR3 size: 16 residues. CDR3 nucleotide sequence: TGTGCCAGCAGCCGGATAGGAAATACTAACTACAATGAGCAGTTCTTC. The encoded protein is CASSRIGNTNYNEQFF.

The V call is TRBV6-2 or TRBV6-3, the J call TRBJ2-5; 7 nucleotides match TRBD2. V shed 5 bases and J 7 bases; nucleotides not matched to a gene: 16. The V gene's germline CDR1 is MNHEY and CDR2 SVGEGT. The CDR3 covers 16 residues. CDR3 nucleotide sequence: TGTGCCAGCAGTCCCCGCCCGGGACTACAACCTGCGACCCAGTACTTC. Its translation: CASSPRPGLQPATQYF.

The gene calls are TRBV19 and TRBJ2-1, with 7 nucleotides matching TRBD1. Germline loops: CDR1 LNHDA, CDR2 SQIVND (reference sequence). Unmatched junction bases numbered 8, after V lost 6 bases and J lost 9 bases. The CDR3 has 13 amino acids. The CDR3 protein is CASSRDRAAEQFF. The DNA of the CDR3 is TGTGCCAGTAGCCGAGACAGGGCCGCTGAGCAGTTCTTC.

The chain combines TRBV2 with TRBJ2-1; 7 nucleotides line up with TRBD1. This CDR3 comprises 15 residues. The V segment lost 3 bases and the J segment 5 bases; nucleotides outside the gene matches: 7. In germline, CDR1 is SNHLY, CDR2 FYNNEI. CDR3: CASSDLGTVHNEQFF. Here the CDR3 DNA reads TGTGCCAGCAGTGATTTAGGGACAGTGCACAATGAGCAGTTCTTC.

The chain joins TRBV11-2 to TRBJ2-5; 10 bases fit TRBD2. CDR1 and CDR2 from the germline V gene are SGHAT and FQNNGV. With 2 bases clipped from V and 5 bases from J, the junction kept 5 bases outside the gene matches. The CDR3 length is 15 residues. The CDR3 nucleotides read TGTGCCAGCAGCTTATCTAGCGGGAGACGGGAGACCCAGTACTTC. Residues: CASSLSSGRRETQYF.

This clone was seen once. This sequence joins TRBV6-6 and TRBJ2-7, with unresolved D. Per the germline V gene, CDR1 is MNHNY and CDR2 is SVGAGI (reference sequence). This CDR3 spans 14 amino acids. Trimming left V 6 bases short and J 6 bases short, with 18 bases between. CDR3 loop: CASSKTSITTEQYF. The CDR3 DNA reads TGTGCCAGCAGCAAAACGAGTATAACCACCGAGCAGTACTTC.

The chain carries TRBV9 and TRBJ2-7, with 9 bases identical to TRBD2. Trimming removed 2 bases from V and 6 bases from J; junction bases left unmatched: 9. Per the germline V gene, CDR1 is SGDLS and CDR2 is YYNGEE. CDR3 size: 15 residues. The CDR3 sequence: CASSVGSSGTGEQYF. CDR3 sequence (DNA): TGTGCCAGCAGCGTCGGGTCTAGCGGGACGGGCGAGCAGTACTTC. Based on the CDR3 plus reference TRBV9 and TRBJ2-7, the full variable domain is DSGVTQTPKHLITATGQRVTLRCSPRSGDLSVYWYQQSLDQGLQFLIQYYNGEERAKGNILERFSAQQFPDLHSELNLSSLELGDSALYFCASSVGSSGTGEQYFGPGTRLTVT.